The sample holds many counts of the clone carrying this T cell receptor beta chain. The data were obtained in a study of blood T cells in healthy people across ages. Primers used in a second PCR of about 7 to 12 cycles were a sample-barcoded 5' primer and a J-beta primer mix. MiXCR, applied by TCRdb to the 5' RACE reads, yields one record per CDR3 protein. The sample consists of around 500,000 distinct CDR3 sequences, approximately 26% of them appearing once. Germline CDR1 reads SGHRS; CDR2 reads YFSETQ. The CDR3 runs 15 residues. Deletions cut 3 bases from V and 0 bases from J, with 9 bases between. Separately, the same data were catalogued under a study of T cells of mothers and their children.

This sequence originates from a boy younger than 10 in good health. The V gene is TRBV5-1, the J gene TRBJ1-4; D gene ambiguous. Material: blood. The CDR3 sequence is CASSSQPPTNEKLFF. The CDR3 region has the DNA TGCGCCAGCAGCTCTCAACCCCCAACTAATGAAAAACTGTTTTTT.